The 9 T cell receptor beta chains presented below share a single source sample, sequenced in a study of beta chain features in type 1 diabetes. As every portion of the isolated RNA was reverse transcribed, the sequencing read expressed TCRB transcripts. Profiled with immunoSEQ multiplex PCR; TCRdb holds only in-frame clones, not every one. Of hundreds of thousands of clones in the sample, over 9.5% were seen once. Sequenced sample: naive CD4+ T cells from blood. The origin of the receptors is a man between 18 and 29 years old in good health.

CDR3 amino acids: CASSQTSYNEQFF. The DNA of the CDR3 is TGTGCCAGCAGCCAGACTAGCTACAATGAGCAGTTCTTC. This rearrangement joins TRBV11-2 to TRBJ2-1; D is perhaps TRBD2 (6 bases). The CDR3 sequence is 13 residues long. V lost 5 bases to trimming and J lost 3 bases, with 8 bases between them. Germline assignment: CDR1 SGHAT and CDR2 FQNNGV.

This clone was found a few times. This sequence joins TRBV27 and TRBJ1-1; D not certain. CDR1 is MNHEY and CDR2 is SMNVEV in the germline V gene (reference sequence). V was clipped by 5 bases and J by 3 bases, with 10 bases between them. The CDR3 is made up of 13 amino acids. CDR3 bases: TGTGCCAGCAGTCCGCAGGAGGACACTGAAGCTTTCTTT. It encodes CASSPQEDTEAFF.

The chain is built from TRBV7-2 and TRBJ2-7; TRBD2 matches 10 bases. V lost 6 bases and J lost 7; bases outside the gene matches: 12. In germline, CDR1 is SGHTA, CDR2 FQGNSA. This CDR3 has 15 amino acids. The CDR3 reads CASREAGGPPGEQYF. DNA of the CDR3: TGTGCCAGCAGAGAAGCGGGAGGGCCCCCGGGGGAGCAGTACTTC.

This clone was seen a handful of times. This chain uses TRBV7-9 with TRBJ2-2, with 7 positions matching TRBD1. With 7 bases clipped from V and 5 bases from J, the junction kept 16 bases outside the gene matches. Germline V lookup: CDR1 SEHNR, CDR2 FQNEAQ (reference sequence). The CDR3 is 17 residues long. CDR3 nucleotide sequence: TGTGCCAGCAACCTGGGGACAGCCCCCTGGGGAACCGGGGAGCTGTTTTTT. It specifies CASNLGTAPWGTGELFF.

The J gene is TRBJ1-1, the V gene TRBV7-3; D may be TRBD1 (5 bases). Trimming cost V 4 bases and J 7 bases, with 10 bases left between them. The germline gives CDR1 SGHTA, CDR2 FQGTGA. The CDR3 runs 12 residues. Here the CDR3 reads CASSSGGGEAFF. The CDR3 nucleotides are TGTGCCAGCAGCTCGGGGGGTGGTGAAGCTTTCTTT.

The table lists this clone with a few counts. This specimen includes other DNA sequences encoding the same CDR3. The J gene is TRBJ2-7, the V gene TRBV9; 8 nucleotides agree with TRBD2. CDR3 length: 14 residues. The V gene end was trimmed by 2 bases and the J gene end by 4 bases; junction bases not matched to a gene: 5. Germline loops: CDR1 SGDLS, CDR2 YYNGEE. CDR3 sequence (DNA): TGTGCCAGCAGCGTCGCTAGCGGGTCTTACGAGCAGTACTTC. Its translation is CASSVASGSYEQYF.

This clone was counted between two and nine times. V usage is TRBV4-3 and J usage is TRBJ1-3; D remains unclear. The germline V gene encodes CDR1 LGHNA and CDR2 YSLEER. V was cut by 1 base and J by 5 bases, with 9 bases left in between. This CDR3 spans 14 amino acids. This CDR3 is CASSQGLARNTIYF. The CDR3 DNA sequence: TGCGCCAGCAGCCAAGGCTTGGCCAGAAACACCATATATTTT.

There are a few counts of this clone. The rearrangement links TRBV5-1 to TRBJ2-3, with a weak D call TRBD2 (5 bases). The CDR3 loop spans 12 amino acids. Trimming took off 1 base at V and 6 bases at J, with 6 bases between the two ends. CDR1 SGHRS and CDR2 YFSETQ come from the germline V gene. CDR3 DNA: TGCGCCAGCAGCTTGACGGGGGATACGCAGTATTTT. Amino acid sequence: CASSLTGDTQYF.

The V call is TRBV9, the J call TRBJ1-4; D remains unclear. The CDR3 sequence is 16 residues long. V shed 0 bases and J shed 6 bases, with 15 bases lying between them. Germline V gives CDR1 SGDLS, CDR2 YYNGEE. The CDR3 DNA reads TGTGCCAGCAGCGTAGTCCGAGAGAAAACGTATGAAAAACTGTTTTTT. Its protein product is CASSVVREKTYEKLFF.